This T cell receptor beta chain was found in a study of lung T cells in sarcoidosis with Löfgren's syndrome. Points from the study as a whole: TRBV2 was the preferred pairing partner of TRAV12-1, with similar CDR3s.

TCRdb reanalysed the reads using MiXCR and keeps one entry per CDR3 protein. Among 55,000 to 80,000 distinct CDR3 sequences listed, 21% were seen once. This clonotype was seen only a few times. Antigen unknown. CDR1 is MNHNS and CDR2 is SASEGT in the germline V gene. CDR3 size: 11 residues. V lost 5 bases, J lost 6 bases, and 8 bases lay in between. Sample: CD4+ T cells from PBMCs. This chain links TRBV6-1 with TRBJ2-7; D is uncertain. The sequence was obtained from a human donor with sarcoidosis (Löfgren's syndrome or another form), or a control subject (not recorded which). CDR3 bases: TGTGCCAGCAGTACCCGGTCCGAGCAGTACTTC. It encodes CASSTRSEQYF.